This is a list of T cell receptor beta chains from one sample in a study of PD-1 blockade in classical Hodgkin lymphoma. Libraries were prepared by immunoSEQ multiplex PCR; TCRdb keeps only in-frame clonotypes and omits some of them. Of 100,000 or so clones detected, about 92% appear once; the ten largest clones hold 2%. Specimen: peripheral blood mononuclear cells (PBMCs), collected before the fourth cycle of nivolumab. These receptors were taken from a human donor with classical Hodgkin lymphoma. Each CDR3 is given with its conserved first and last residue. The D gene is left open where the match is weak. The size entry is marked missing in some rows and otherwise reads once, few, many or a size class.

j_gene | abundance | d_gene | v_gene | CDR3aa | CDR3nt
TRBJ1-4 | NA | NA | TRBV6-1 | CASSDSAASTNEKLFF | TGTGCCAGCAGTGATTCGGCGGCTTCAACTAATGAAAAACTGTTTTTT
TRBJ1-2 | NA | NA | TRBV27 | CASSPGTSLYGYTF | TGTGCCAGCAGTCCGGGGACGTCTCTCTATGGCTACACCTTC
TRBJ2-3 | NA | NA | TRBV27 | CASSWGTPLRLRNTQYF | TGTGCCAGCAGTTGGGGGACACCCCTCCGTCTAAGGAATACGCAGTATTTT
TRBJ2-5 | once | TRBD1 | TRBV6-1 | CASSRDRPQETQYF | TGTGCCAGCAGTCGGGACAGGCCTCAAGAGACCCAGTACTTC
TRBJ2-1 | NA | TRBD2 | TRBV5-6 | CASSQGLAGRDEQFF | TGTGCCAGCAGCCAGGGACTAGCGGGAAGGGATGAGCAGTTCTTC
TRBJ2-2 | NA | TRBD1 | TRBV27 | CASSYTQGAKGYTGELFF | TGTGCCAGCAGTTATACACAGGGGGCGAAGGGGTACACCGGGGAGCTGTTTTTT
TRBJ1-2 | NA | TRBD1 | TRBV28 | CASSPQGAYGYTF | TGTGCCAGCAGTCCCCAGGGGGCTTATGGCTACACCTTC
TRBJ2-3 | NA | NA | TRBV20-1 | CSASDSARQYF | TGCAGTGCTTCGGACTCCGCCCGGCAGTATTTT
TRBJ2-1 | NA | NA | TRBV21-1 | CASSKSASGSENEQFF | TGTGCCAGCAGCAAATCGGCTAGCGGGAGTGAAAATGAGCAGTTCTTC
TRBJ2-3 | NA | NA | TRBV7-8 | CASSFFAGLGRNTDTQYF | TGTGCCAGCAGCTTCTTTGCCGGACTCGGCCGGAACACAGATACGCAGTATTTT
TRBJ2-7 | NA | TRBD2 | TRBV4-2 | CASSFRLAGVYEQYF | TGTGCCAGCAGCTTCCGACTAGCGGGAGTGTACGAGCAGTACTTC
TRBJ1-4 | NA | NA | TRBV4-1 | CASSQEVASNEKLFF | TGCGCCAGCAGCCAAGAAGTAGCCTCTAATGAAAAACTGTTTTTT
TRBJ2-2 | NA | NA | TRBV30 | CAWRGGPNTGELFF | TGTGCCTGGAGAGGAGGGCCGAACACCGGGGAGCTGTTTTTT